This T cell receptor (beta chain) was observed in a study of T cells in Graves' hyperthyroidism and ophthalmopathy. Only a few counts were recorded for this clonotype. Diagnoses rested on clinical symptoms, serum thyroxine and TRAb, thyroid ultrasound and orbital computed tomography. Amplification yielded TCR beta CDR3 regions, with RNA transcripts as the source. The HTBI primer set was used in a first-round RT-PCR of the TCR CDR3. TCRdb recomputed calls from the multiplex PCR reads with MiXCR, one row per CDR3 protein. Of around 500,000 distinct CDR3 sequences in the sample, roughly 14% are singletons; the top ten hold less than 20%. The specimen sequenced was blood. This sequence originates from a woman in her late teens or twenties with Graves' hyperthyroidism.

The CDR3: CASSGTGAPGELFF. The CDR3 coding sequence is TGTGCCAGTAGTGGAACAGGGGCTCCGGGGGAGCTGTTTTTT. The chain has TRBV19 and TRBJ2-2, with 7 nucleotides matching TRBD1. The germline V gene encodes CDR1 LNHDA and CDR2 SQIVND (reference sequence). With V trimmed by 5 bases and J by 8 bases, 8 bases remained unmatched. The CDR3 covers 14 residues.